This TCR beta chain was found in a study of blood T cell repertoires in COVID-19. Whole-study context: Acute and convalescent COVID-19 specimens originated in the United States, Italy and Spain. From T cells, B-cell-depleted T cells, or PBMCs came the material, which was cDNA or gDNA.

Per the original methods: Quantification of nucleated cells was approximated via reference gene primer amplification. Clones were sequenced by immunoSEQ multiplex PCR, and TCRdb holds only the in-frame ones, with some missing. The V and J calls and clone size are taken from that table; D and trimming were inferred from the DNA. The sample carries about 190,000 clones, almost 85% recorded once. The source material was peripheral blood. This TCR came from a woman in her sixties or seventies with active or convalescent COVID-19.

The CDR3 loop reads CASSLIRYDTEAFF. For the CDR3, the DNA is TGTGCCAGCAGTTTGATCAGATACGATACTGAAGCTTTCTTT. The chain recombines TRBV28 with TRBJ1-1; D unresolved. In germline, CDR1 is MDHEN, CDR2 SYDVKM. The V end lost 3 bases, the J end lost 5 bases, and 13 bases lay between the germline ends. The CDR3 has 14 amino acids.